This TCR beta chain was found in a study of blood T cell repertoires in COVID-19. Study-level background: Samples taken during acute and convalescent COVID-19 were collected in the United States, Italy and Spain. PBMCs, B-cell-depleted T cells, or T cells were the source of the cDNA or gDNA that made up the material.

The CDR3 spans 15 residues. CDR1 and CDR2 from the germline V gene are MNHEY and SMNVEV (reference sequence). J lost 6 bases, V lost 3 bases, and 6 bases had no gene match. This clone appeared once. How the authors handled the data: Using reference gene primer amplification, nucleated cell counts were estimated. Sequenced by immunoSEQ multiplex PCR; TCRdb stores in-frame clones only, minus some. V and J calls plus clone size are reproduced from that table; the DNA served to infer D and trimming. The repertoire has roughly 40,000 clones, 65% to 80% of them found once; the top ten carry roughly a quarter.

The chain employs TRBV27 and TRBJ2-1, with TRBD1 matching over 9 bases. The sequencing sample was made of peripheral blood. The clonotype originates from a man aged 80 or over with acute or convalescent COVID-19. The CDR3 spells CASSFGDRASNEQFF. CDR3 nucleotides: TGTGCCAGCAGTTTTGGGGACAGGGCAAGCAATGAGCAGTTCTTC.